The 24 T cell receptor beta chains in this list originate from one sample, sequenced in a study of T cells in Graves' hyperthyroidism and ophthalmopathy. RNA transcripts served as the template for amplifying TCR beta CDR3 regions. First-round RT-PCR of the TCR CDR3 relied on the HTBI primer set. TCRdb recomputed calls from the multiplex PCR reads with MiXCR, one row per CDR3 protein. The sample includes a few hundred thousand distinct CDR3 sequences, around 20% of them seen just once. Source material: blood. The receptor source for this set is a man aged 18 to 30 with Graves' hyperthyroidism.

The CDR3 loop reads CASSYSTRQGKDEQYF. The CDR3 DNA follows: TGTGCCAGCAGTTACTCGACCCGCCAGGGGAAGGACGAGCAGTACTTC. The chain joins TRBV6-2 or TRBV6-3 to TRBJ2-7; a weak D match, TRBD1 (6 bases). This CDR3 is built from 16 residues. V lost 0 bases to trimming and J lost 5 bases, with 17 bases between them. The V gene's germline CDR1 is MNHEY and CDR2 SVGEGT.

The chain carries TRBV12-3 or TRBV12-4 and TRBJ2-2; 9 nucleotides line up with TRBD1. CDR3 size: 17 residues. The V segment lost 5 bases and the J segment 5 bases; nucleotides outside the gene matches: 12. The CDR3 nucleotides read TGTGCCAGCAGTCGCAAGGGACAGGGTCCTAGGACCGGGGAGCTGTTTTTT. Amino acids: CASSRKGQGPRTGELFF.

Ten or more counts support this clonotype. The chain carries TRBV5-6 and TRBJ1-5, with D maybe TRBD1 (5 bases). Trimming cost V 6 bases and J 5 bases, with 18 bases left between them. Germline V gene lookup returns CDR1 SGHDT and CDR2 YYEEEE. The CDR3 is 15 amino acids. CDR3 region: CASTEFGGSDQPQHF. As DNA, the CDR3 is TGTGCCAGCACCGAATTCGGGGGTTCCGATCAGCCCCAGCATTTT.

This clonotype has a count of ten or more. The V gene is TRBV5-1, the J gene TRBJ2-2, with 8 bases aligning to TRBD2. Germline CDR1 reads SGHRS; CDR2 reads YFSETQ. Trimming took 3 bases from V and 0 from J; bases not matched to a gene: 4. The CDR3 has 16 amino acids. In DNA form, the CDR3 reads TGCGCCAGCAGCTCGGGACTAGGGACGAACACCGGGGAGCTGTTTTTT. It codes for CASSSGLGTNTGELFF. Variable domain in full (rest from reference TRBV5-1 and TRBJ2-2): KAGVTQTPRYLIKTRGQQVTLSCSPISGHRSVSWYQQTPGQGLQFLFEYFSETQRNKGNFPGRFSGRQFSNSRSEMNVSTLELGDSALYLCASSSGLGTNTGELFFGEGSRLTVL.

This clonotype was picked up many times. The rearrangement joins TRBV28 to TRBJ1-5; TRBD1 aligns across 8 bases. Per the germline V gene, CDR1 is MDHEN and CDR2 is SYDVKM. The CDR3 consists of 14 residues. V shed 8 bases, J shed 2 bases, and the junction held 5 bases outside the gene matches. CDR3 nucleotides: TGTGCCAGCCTACAGGGGGTTGGCAATCAGCCCCAGCATTTT. It translates to CASLQGVGNQPQHF.

This clonotype was counted only a few times. The V call is TRBV28, the J call TRBJ1-1; 11 bases agree with TRBD1. J lost 4 bases, V lost 6 bases, and 10 bases had no gene match. CDR3 size: 16 residues. Germline V gives CDR1 MDHEN, CDR2 SYDVKM. CDR3 bases: TGTGCCAGCAGATCCGCCGGGACAGGGGGGAGCACTGAAGCTTTCTTT. It specifies CASRSAGTGGSTEAFF.

This clonotype was seen repeatedly, ten times or more. The chain employs TRBV12-3 or TRBV12-4 and TRBJ1-5; D remains ambiguous. V was trimmed by 3 bases and J by 3 bases, leaving 12 bases between them. CDR3 length equals 15 residues. The CDR3 DNA reads TGTGCCAGCAGTTTCGGCAGTAGAGACAATCAGCCCCAGCATTTT. Its translation: CASSFGSRDNQPQHF.

Many counts were recorded for this clonotype. V gene TRBV5-1 combines with J gene TRBJ2-7, with TRBD2 identical over 11 bases. The CDR3 totals 15 residues. The junction had 6 bases not matched to a gene; V was cut back by 7 bases and J by 0 bases. Germline assignment: CDR1 SGHRS and CDR2 YFSETQ. This CDR3 is CASGLAGGISYEQYF. Written as DNA, the CDR3 is TGCGCCAGCGGATTAGCGGGGGGGATCTCCTACGAGCAGTACTTC. Drawing the rest from reference TRBV5-1 and TRBJ2-7, the complete variable domain is KAGVTQTPRYLIKTRGQQVTLSCSPISGHRSVSWYQQTPGQGLQFLFEYFSETQRNKGNFPGRFSGRQFSNSRSEMNVSTLELGDSALYLCASGLAGGISYEQYFGPGTRLTVT.

This clonotype occurred a few times. This chain uses TRBV28 with TRBJ2-5, with TRBD2 matching over 8 bases. The V gene end was trimmed by 3 bases and the J gene end by 7 bases; junction bases not matched to a gene: 7. Looked up from germline, CDR1 is MDHEN and CDR2 is SYDVKM. The CDR3 is 14 residues long. CDR3 coding DNA: TGTGCCAGCAGTTTCTTTAGCGGGGTGGGGACCCAGTACTTC. Translation: CASSFFSGVGTQYF.

The chain employs TRBV12-3 or TRBV12-4 and TRBJ2-1; D remains ambiguous. V dropped 5 bases and J dropped 6 bases, with 17 bases sitting between them. The CDR3 length is 15 residues. The CDR3 sequence: CASSDPAANLNEQFF. CDR3 nucleotide sequence: TGTGCCAGCAGTGACCCCGCAGCCAACCTCAATGAGCAGTTCTTC.

The V call is TRBV27, the J call TRBJ2-7, with 10 bases aligning to TRBD2. V trimming: 6 bases; J trimming: 6 bases; junction bases outside the gene matches: 11. The CDR3 spans 15 residues. Germline CDR1 is MNHEY and CDR2 is SMNVEV (reference sequence). The CDR3 DNA sequence: TGTGCCAGCAGCCTAGCGGGGGTGATCGCCGGCGAGCAGTACTTC. Translation gives CASSLAGVIAGEQYF.

This clonotype has a count of ten or more. The rearrangement uses TRBV27 and TRBJ2-7; 10 bases are shared with TRBD1. This CDR3 is built from 15 residues. V shed 6 bases, J shed 2 bases, and the junction held 7 bases outside the gene matches. Per the germline V gene, CDR1 is MNHEY and CDR2 is SMNVEV (reference sequence). The chain's CDR3 is CASRATGTGAYEQYF. DNA of the CDR3: TGTGCCAGCAGAGCTACCGGGACAGGGGCCTACGAGCAGTACTTC.

This clonotype has only a few counts. A much larger clone lies one base from this, so it may be a read error. This chain uses TRBV2 with TRBJ2-2; a weak D match, TRBD1 (6 bases). This CDR3 has 15 residues. The V gene lost 4 bases and the J gene lost 5 bases, with 14 bases spanning the gap. Germline CDR1 reads SNHLY; CDR2 reads FYNNEI. CDR3 coding DNA: TGTGCCAGCAGTGGGGGAAAGGGGGAGACCGGGGAGCTGTTTTTT. Its translation is CASSGGKGETGELFF.

The chain carries TRBV29-1 and TRBJ2-5; 8 positions agree with TRBD1. V shed 6 bases and J 4 bases; nucleotides not matched to a gene: 7. CDR1 and CDR2 from the germline V gene are SQVTM and ANQGSEA. This CDR3 spans 13 amino acids. CDR3 sequence (DNA): TGCAGCGTACTCGACAGGGGAAGAGAGACCCAGTACTTC. This translates into CSVLDRGRETQYF.

This clonotype was seen at least ten times. The CDR3 protein is CAWSTGRETQYF. DNA for the CDR3: TGTGCCTGGAGTACAGGGAGAGAGACCCAGTACTTC. This chain uses TRBV30 with TRBJ2-5, with a tentative D call TRBD1 (6 bases). CDR3 size: 12 residues. V lost 2 bases and J 4 bases, leaving 8 bases between the germline ends. Looked up from germline, CDR1 is GTSNPN and CDR2 is SVGIG (reference sequence).

This clonotype has at least ten counts. This chain connects TRBV12-3 or TRBV12-4 to TRBJ2-5, with 9 bases identical to TRBD1. The V gene end was trimmed by 1 base and the J gene end by 1 base; junction bases not matched to a gene: 4. This CDR3 has 16 residues. CDR3 nucleotides: TGTGCCAGCAGTTTAGGCGGGACAGGGACCCAAGAGACCCAGTACTTC. Protein product: CASSLGGTGTQETQYF.

On this clonotype itself: Since a much larger clone is just one base distant, this may be a read error. No conserved phenylalanine or tryptophan ends this CDR3, so it is likely a read error. The chain recombines TRBV7-9 with TRBJ1-1; possible D gene TRBD1, 5 bases. Trimming left V 5 bases short and J 1 base short, with 14 bases between. CDR3 length equals 15 residues. CDR1 and CDR2 from the germline V gene are SEHNR and FQNEAQ (reference sequence). This CDR3 is CASSPLARGNTEAFL. For the CDR3, the DNA is TGTGCCAGCAGCCCTCTGGCGAGGGGGAACACTGAAGCTTTCCTT.

This clonotype was recorded once. The chain uses TRBV15 and TRBJ1-1, with D uncertain. Germline values: CDR1 LNHNV, CDR2 YYDKDF (reference sequence). V was shortened by 3 bases and J by 1 base, with 6 bases between the two germline ends. This CDR3 is 13 amino acids long. The CDR3 sequence: CATSRGGNTEAFF. The CDR3 DNA sequence: TGTGCCACCAGCAGGGGAGGGAACACTGAAGCTTTCTTT. Using reference TRBV15 and TRBJ1-1 for the parts outside the CDR3, the full variable domain is DAMVIQNPRYQVTQFGKPVTLSCSQTLNHNVMYWYQQKSSQAPKLLFHYYDKDFNNEADTPDNFQSRRPNTSFCFLDIRSPGLGDTAMYLCATSRGGNTEAFFGQGTRLTVV.

This clonotype has at least ten counts. This sequence joins TRBV7-6 and TRBJ1-1; 9 nucleotides match TRBD1. This CDR3 is built from 18 residues. The V segment lost 3 bases and the J segment 5 bases; nucleotides outside the gene matches: 16. Germline CDR1 is SGHVS and CDR2 is FNYEAQ. The CDR3 DNA is TGTGCCAGCAGCTTGACTATGTTGGGGACAGGGAGGATAACTGAAGCTTTCTTT. Protein: CASSLTMLGTGRITEAFF. The full variable domain, rest sourced from reference TRBV7-6 and TRBJ1-1, is GAGVSQSPRYKVTKRGQDVALRCDPISGHVSLYWYRQALGQGPEFLTYFNYEAQQDKSGLPNDRFSAERPEGSISTLTIQRTEQRDSAMYRCASSLTMLGTGRITEAFFGQGTRLTVV.

This clonotype was counted at least ten times. An end of the junction does not agree with germline; a read error may underlie this. The V call is TRBV7-7, the J call TRBJ1-2; a possible D gene is TRBD1 (6 bases). The CDR3 sequence is 14 residues long. From germline, CDR1 is SSHAT and CDR2 FNYEAQ (reference sequence). The CDR3 DNA sequence: TGTGCTAGCAGCCCCGAGACAGGCTTGAATGGCTACACCTTC. Its protein is CASSPETGLNGYTF. Full variable domain (missing parts from reference TRBV7-7 and TRBJ1-2): GAGVSQSPRYKVTKRGQDVTLRCDPISSHATLYWYQQALGQGPEFLTYFNYEAQPDKSGLPSDRFSAERPEGSISTLTIQRTEQRDSAMYRCASSPETGLNGYTFGSGTRLTVV.

V usage is TRBV4-1 and J usage is TRBJ1-1; perhaps TRBD1 as D (5 bases). The CDR3 is made up of 12 amino acids. The V gene lost 7 bases and the J gene lost 7 bases, with 13 bases spanning the gap. Per germline, CDR1 MGHRA and CDR2 YSYEKL. The CDR3 DNA reads as TGCGCCAGCACCCACTTGGGGGGTGAAGCTTTCTTT. Translated: CASTHLGGEAFF.

This clonotype occurred many times. The rearrangement joins TRBV12-3 or TRBV12-4 to TRBJ2-7; possibly TRBD2 for D (7 bases). V was clipped by 1 base and J by 6 bases, with 16 bases between them. The CDR3 spans 15 residues. The CDR3 region is CASSLGGGFPLEQYF. DNA of the CDR3: TGTGCCAGCAGTTTAGGGGGGGGCTTCCCCCTCGAGCAGTACTTC.

This rearrangement joins TRBV30 to TRBJ2-5; 10 bases align to TRBD2. Trimming cost V 0 bases and J 3 bases; bases outside gene matches: 13. The CDR3 runs 18 residues. Germline CDR1 and CDR2: GTSNPN and SVGIG (reference sequence). CDR3 amino acids: CAWSVFASGRLGKETQYF. CDR3 coding DNA: TGTGCCTGGAGTGTATTTGCTAGCGGGAGACTGGGTAAAGAGACCCAGTACTTC. The full variable domain, its missing parts supplied by reference TRBV30 and TRBJ2-5, is SQTIHQWPATLVQPVGSPLSLECTVEGTSNPNLYWYRQAAGRGLQLLFYSVGIGQISSEVPQNLSASRPQDRQFILSSKKLLLSDSGFYLCAWSVFASGRLGKETQYFGPGTRLLVL.

This clonotype was seen ten or more times. The chain combines TRBV6-5 with TRBJ1-2; perhaps TRBD1 as D (5 bases). Trimming left V 2 bases short and J 3 bases short, with 13 bases between. Germline assignment: CDR1 MNHEY and CDR2 SVGAGI. This CDR3 comprises 15 residues. CDR3 DNA sequence: TGTGCCAGCAGTTACGTTGATCAGGGATACTATGGCTACACCTTC. Its translation: CASSYVDQGYYGYTF.